These 8 T cell receptor beta chains were all obtained from the same sample, sequenced in a study of identical twins. Each CDR3 protein gets one entry after TCRdb re-called the 5' RACE reads with MiXCR. The sample consists of more than 650,000 distinct CDR3 sequences, 5.5% to 6.5% of them appearing once. The sequenced sample consisted of naive T cells sorted from blood. These receptors all come from a man younger than 35 in good health.

This clonotype was seen repeatedly, ten times or more. V is TRBV20-1 and J is TRBJ2-7; perhaps D is TRBD1 or TRBD2 (5 bases each). Trimming removed 4 bases at V and 3 bases at J, with 13 bases between. The CDR3 length is 13 residues. Looked up from germline, CDR1 is DFQATT and CDR2 is SNEGSKA (reference sequence). CDR3 loop: CSAMGTNNYEQYV. In DNA form, the CDR3 reads TGCAGTGCTATGGGGACCAACAACTACGAGCAGTACGTC.

This clonotype came up many times. The V gene is TRBV29-1, the J gene TRBJ2-2; TRBD1 matches at 7 bases. This CDR3 comprises 13 residues. The germline CDR1 and CDR2 sequences are SQVTM and ANQGSEA. With V trimmed by 6 bases and J by 0 bases, 1 base remained unmatched. The CDR3 DNA follows: TGCAGCGTGGGACAGTCGAACACCGGGGAGCTGTTTTTT. Its protein is CSVGQSNTGELFF.

This clonotype was observed a handful of times. The chain is built from TRBV12-3 or TRBV12-4 and TRBJ1-5; tentative D call: TRBD1 (5 bases). V shed 7 bases and J shed 5 bases, with 9 bases lying between them. This CDR3 contains 12 residues. CDR3 sequence: CASTWGDQPQHF. The CDR3 nucleotides read TGTGCCAGCACCTGGGGGGATCAGCCCCAGCATTTT.

This clonotype appeared a few times. The chain recombines TRBV7-9 with TRBJ2-7, with TRBD2 matching 8 bases. Germline loops: CDR1 SEHNR, CDR2 FQNEAQ (reference sequence). The J segment lost 4 bases and the V segment lost 2 bases, leaving 7 bases of the junction unmatched. This CDR3 is built from 15 residues. The CDR3 reads CASSLSPAGGYEQYF. The CDR3 DNA reads as TGTGCCAGCAGCTTATCCCCCGCGGGAGGTTACGAGCAGTACTTC.

This clonotype has just a few counts. The V call is TRBV15, the J call TRBJ2-2; unclear D gene. Germline assignment: CDR1 LNHNV and CDR2 YYDKDF (reference sequence). The V gene lost 1 base and the J gene lost 1 base, with 10 bases spanning the gap. The CDR3 totals 16 residues. The CDR3 reads CATSRAVGVNTGELFF. CDR3 bases: TGTGCCACCAGCAGAGCGGTTGGGGTGAACACCGGGGAGCTGTTTTTT.

This clonotype was counted between two and nine times. The V and J genes are TRBV18 and TRBJ2-1; no firm D call. The V and J ends lost 6 bases and 6 bases respectively, with 12 bases between them. Germline CDR1 and CDR2: KGHSH and LQKENI. The CDR3 loop spans 13 amino acids. The CDR3 reads CASSPIGLNEQFF. As DNA, the CDR3 is TGTGCCAGCTCGCCGATCGGTCTCAATGAGCAGTTCTTC. Full variable domain (remainder filled in from reference TRBV18 and TRBJ2-1): NAGVMQNPRHLVRRRGQEARLRCSPMKGHSHVYWYRQLPEEGLKFMVYLQKENIIDESGMPKERFSAEFPKEGPSILRIQQVVRGDSAAYFCASSPIGLNEQFFGPGTRLTVL.

The chain is built from TRBV7-9 and TRBJ2-1; possible D gene TRBD2, 5 bases. The CDR3 runs to 13 residues. The ends were cut back, 5 bases at V and 10 bases at J, with 15 bases in the middle. CDR1 and CDR2 (germline): SEHNR, FQNEAQ (reference sequence). This CDR3 reads CASSPSSLKEQFF. CDR3 nucleotide sequence: TGTGCCAGCAGCCCATCTAGCCTGAAGGAGCAGTTCTTC.

This clonotype has a count of ten or more. The V call is TRBV20-1, the J call TRBJ2-1; D is unresolved. This CDR3 spans 15 amino acids. Looked up from germline, CDR1 is DFQATT and CDR2 is SNEGSKA (reference sequence). The ends were cut back, 0 bases at V and 8 bases at J, with 17 bases in the middle. In nucleotides, the CDR3 is TGCAGTGCTAGAGATTCCGAGATGGGGTTGGATGAGCAGTTCTTC. It is translated as CSARDSEMGLDEQFF.